This TCR beta chain was retrieved from a study of blood T cell repertoires in COVID-19. TCRdb's copy holds only in-frame clones and misses some; the assay was immunoSEQ multiplex PCR. Here the sample spans some 55,000 clones, more than 75% being singletons. V shed 0 bases, J shed 4 bases, and the junction held 4 bases outside the gene matches. This CDR3 has 15 amino acids. Germline lookup yields CDR1 KGHSH and CDR2 LQKENI. The sequence derives from a man aged 60 to 75 with acute or convalescent COVID-19. The specimen was peripheral blood. The chain employs TRBV18 and TRBJ2-5; 8 nucleotides align to TRBD1. CDR3 residues: CASSPPDRAGETQYF. As DNA, the CDR3 is TGTGCCAGCTCACCACCGGACAGGGCGGGAGAGACCCAGTACTTC.